This T cell receptor beta chain originates from a study of T-cell reconstitution after alpha-beta-depleted transplantation in children. V was trimmed by 4 bases and J by 4 bases, leaving 4 bases between them. CDR1 and CDR2 (germline): SEHNR, FQNEAQ (reference sequence). The CDR3 extends over 11 amino acids. Notes on the study in general: In patients about two months after transplant, alpha-beta T cells reportedly arose from several hundred expanded graft clones.

TCRbeta library preparation incorporated unique molecular identifiers. TCRdb independently ran MiXCR on the PCR reads; one entry per CDR3 protein. The repertoire holds approximately 82,000 distinct CDR3 sequences, with roughly 18% as singletons. About this clonotype itself: The antigen remains undetermined.

The V gene is TRBV7-9, the J gene TRBJ1-1; D unresolved. This TCR was recovered from a male patient between 2 and 9 years old who had a stem cell transplant for acute lymphoblastic leukemia, so the T cells may come from the graft donor. This material consisted of PBMCs, mostly from graft donor cells, taken 360 days after TCRalphabeta/CD19-depleted stem cell transplant. CDR3 in amino acids: CASSSGTEAFF. The CDR3 nucleotides read TGTGCCAGCAGCTCCGGCACTGAAGCTTTCTTT.